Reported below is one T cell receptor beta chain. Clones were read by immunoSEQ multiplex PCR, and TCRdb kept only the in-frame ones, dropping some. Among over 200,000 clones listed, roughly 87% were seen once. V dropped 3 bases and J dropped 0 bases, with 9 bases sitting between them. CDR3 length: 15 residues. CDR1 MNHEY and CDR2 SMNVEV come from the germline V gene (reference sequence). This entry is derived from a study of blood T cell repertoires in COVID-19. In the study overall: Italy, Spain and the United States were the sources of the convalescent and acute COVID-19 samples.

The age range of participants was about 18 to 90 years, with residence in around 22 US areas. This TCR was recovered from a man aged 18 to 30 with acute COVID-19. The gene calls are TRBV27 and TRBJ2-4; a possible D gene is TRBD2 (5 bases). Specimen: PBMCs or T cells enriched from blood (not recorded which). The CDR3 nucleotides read TGTGCCAGCAGTTTGAACGGAGGAGCCAAAAACATTCAGTACTTC. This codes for CASSLNGGAKNIQYF.